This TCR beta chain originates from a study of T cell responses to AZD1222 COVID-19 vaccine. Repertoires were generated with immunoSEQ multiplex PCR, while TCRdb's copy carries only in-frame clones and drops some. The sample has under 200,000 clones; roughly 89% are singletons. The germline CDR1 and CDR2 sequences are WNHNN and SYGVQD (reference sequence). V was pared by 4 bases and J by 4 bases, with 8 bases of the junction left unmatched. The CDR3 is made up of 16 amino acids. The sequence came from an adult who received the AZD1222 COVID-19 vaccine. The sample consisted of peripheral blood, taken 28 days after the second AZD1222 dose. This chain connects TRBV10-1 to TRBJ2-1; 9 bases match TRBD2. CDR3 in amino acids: CASSGRASGAYNEQFF. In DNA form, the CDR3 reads TGCGCCAGCAGTGGACGGGCTAGCGGGGCTTACAATGAGCAGTTCTTC.